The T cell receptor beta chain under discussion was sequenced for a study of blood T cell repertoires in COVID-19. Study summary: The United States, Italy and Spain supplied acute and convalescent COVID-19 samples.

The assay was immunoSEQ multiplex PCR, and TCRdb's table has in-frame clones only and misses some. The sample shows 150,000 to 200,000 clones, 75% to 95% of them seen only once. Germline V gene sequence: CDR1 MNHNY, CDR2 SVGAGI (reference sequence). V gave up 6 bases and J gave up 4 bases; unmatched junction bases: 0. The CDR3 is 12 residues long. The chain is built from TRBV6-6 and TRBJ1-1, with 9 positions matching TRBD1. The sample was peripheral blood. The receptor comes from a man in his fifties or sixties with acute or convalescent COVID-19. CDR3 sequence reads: CASRTGGTEAFF. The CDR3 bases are TGTGCCAGCAGGACAGGGGGCACTGAAGCTTTCTTT.